Below, 14 T cell receptor beta chains from the same sample are listed, as sequenced in a study of shared clonotypes between healthy human individuals. Produced via immunoSEQ multiplex PCR; TCRdb's table is partial and in-frame only. The sample lists more than 2,000,000 clones; more than 90% were seen once. Material: naive CD4+ T cells sorted from blood. As to subset: CD45RA+ positively selected. The receptors here all came from a man aged 18-30 years in good health.

The chain joins TRBV27 to TRBJ2-7; TRBD1 matches 7 bases. This CDR3 has 15 residues. V dropped 4 bases and J dropped 0; count of bases not matched to a gene: 6. The germline V gene has CDR1 MNHEY and CDR2 SMNVEV (reference sequence). DNA of the CDR3: TGTGCCAGCAGTTCGACCGGGACAGTCTCCTACGAGCAGTACTTC. As protein: CASSSTGTVSYEQYF.

V gene TRBV5-6 combines with J gene TRBJ1-1; 8 positions match TRBD1. This CDR3 spans 15 amino acids. The junction had 10 bases not matched to a gene; V was cut back by 2 bases and J by 7 bases. Germline values: CDR1 SGHDT, CDR2 YYEEEE. DNA for the CDR3: TGTGCCAGCAGCTTCTTGGACAGGGAGGGAAGTGAAGCTTTCTTT. Translation gives CASSFLDREGSEAFF.

Turning to this clone: An end of the junction differs from the germline gene, which may be a read error. This CDR3 reads CASSQDTNTEAFF. As DNA, the CDR3 is TGTGCTAGCAGCCAGGACACGAACACTGAAGCTTTCTTT. This rearrangement joins TRBV7-7 to TRBJ1-1; a possible D gene is TRBD1 (5 bases). The CDR3 loop spans 13 amino acids. In germline, CDR1 is SSHAT, CDR2 FNYEAQ (reference sequence).

V and J are TRBV2 and TRBJ1-5; weak D call: TRBD1 (6 bases). Trimming took off 6 bases at V and 2 bases at J, with 8 bases between the two ends. There are 13 residues in the CDR3. From germline, CDR1 is SNHLY and CDR2 FYNNEI. The CDR3 DNA reads as TGTGCCAGCAGGTACAGGGGCAATCAGCCCCAGCATTTT. Amino acid sequence: CASRYRGNQPQHF.

This clone was counted once. The CDR3 loop reads CASRQQPTGNNSPLHF. DNA for the CDR3: TGCGCCAGCAGGCAACAACCTACAGGGAATAATTCACCCCTCCACTTT. J is TRBJ1-6 and V is TRBV4-1; weak D call: TRBD1 (6 bases). The CDR3 sequence is 16 residues long. V shed 6 bases and J shed 5 bases, with 17 bases lying between them. Germline V lookup: CDR1 MGHRA, CDR2 YSYEKL.

This chain links TRBV5-4 with TRBJ2-2, with D possibly TRBD1 on 5 matching bases. The CDR3 sequence is 16 residues long. Trimming stripped 0 bases from V and 5 bases from J, with 14 bases between. The germline V gene has CDR1 SGHNT and CDR2 YYREEE (reference sequence). The CDR3 coding sequence is TGTGCCAGCAGCTTGGGGGTAGGGGCCACTACCGGGGAGCTGTTTTTT. This gives the protein CASSLGVGATTGELFF.

The V gene is TRBV4-1, the J gene TRBJ2-3, with D perhaps assigned TRBD1 or TRBD2 (6 bases each). Germline V lookup: CDR1 MGHRA, CDR2 YSYEKL. The V end lost 0 bases, the J end lost 7 bases, and 20 bases lay between the germline ends. There are 17 residues in the CDR3. CDR3 amino acids: CASSQEGGGPDLNTQYF. The CDR3 DNA follows: TGCGCCAGCAGCCAAGAAGGAGGGGGGCCTGATTTAAATACGCAGTATTTT.

This chain connects TRBV5-8 to TRBJ1-1, with D maybe TRBD1 (5 bases). Germline-derived CDR1 and CDR2 are SGHTS and YDEGEE. The CDR3 totals 12 residues. V lost 4 bases to trimming and J lost 6 bases, with 10 bases between them. As DNA, the CDR3 is TGTGCCAGCAGCGGGGGGGGGTCTGAAGCTTTCTTT. Protein product: CASSGGGSEAFF.

The V and J genes are TRBV29-1 and TRBJ1-3; 9 bases line up with TRBD1. The length of the CDR3 is 13 residues. Germline trimming cut 8 bases from V and 4 bases from J; bases unmatched to any gene: 6. The germline gives CDR1 SQVTM, CDR2 ANQGSEA. CDR3 sequence reads: CSTRQGGGNTIYF. CDR3 nucleotides: TGCAGCACCAGACAGGGGGGCGGAAACACCATATATTTT.

The CDR3 region is CASSTPGGGYGYTF. The CDR3 nucleotides read TGTGCCAGCAGTACCCCGGGGGGCGGCTATGGCTACACCTTC. The chain couples TRBV6-6 to TRBJ1-2, with D perhaps TRBD1 (6 bases). The CDR3 sequence is 14 residues long. V was clipped by 5 bases and J by 4 bases, with 14 bases between them. Germline V gene data show CDR1 as MNHNY and CDR2 as SVGAGI (reference sequence).

This CDR3 reads CASSFKAGGAGELFF. CDR3 coding DNA: TGTGCCAGCAGCTTCAAGGCGGGAGGAGCCGGGGAGCTGTTTTTT. The chain employs TRBV7-2 and TRBJ2-2; 8 bases map to TRBD2. The trim removed 3 bases at V and 6 bases at J, leaving 6 bases unmatched. The CDR3 contains 15 residues. CDR1 is SGHTA, CDR2 FQGNSA, per germline.

This chain joins TRBV9 and TRBJ2-5, with D possibly TRBD2 on 7 matching bases. Between the trimmed V and J ends, which lost 0 bases and 5 bases, there was a span of 20 bases. Germline V lookup: CDR1 SGDLS, CDR2 YYNGEE. The CDR3 is 17 amino acids. The CDR3 loop reads CASSVETPSKGGETQYF. The CDR3 DNA sequence: TGTGCCAGCAGCGTAGAAACTCCTTCTAAGGGGGGGGAGACCCAGTACTTC.

This chain uses TRBV29-1 with TRBJ1-2; possible D gene TRBD1, 6 bases. CDR1 is SQVTM and CDR2 is ANQGSEA in the germline V gene. V was trimmed by 0 bases and J by 5 bases, leaving 13 bases between them. This CDR3 contains 14 residues. CDR3 DNA: TGCAGCGTTGAAGATCGCGGGACAACTTATGGCTACACCTTC. It translates to CSVEDRGTTYGYTF.

V gene TRBV6-5 combines with J gene TRBJ1-2; unclear D gene. CDR1 and CDR2 from the germline V gene are MNHEY and SVGAGI. The CDR3 extends over 13 amino acids. V was shortened by 2 bases and J by 8 bases, with 12 bases between the two germline ends. As DNA, the CDR3 is TGTGCCAGCAGTTACCGGGATTTGAGGGGCTACACCTTC. Translating it yields CASSYRDLRGYTF.